The subject of this entry is one T cell receptor beta chain. V lost 2 bases, J lost 6 bases, and 13 bases stayed unmatched. This CDR3 comprises 16 residues. Germline lookup yields CDR1 MNHEY and CDR2 SVGAGI. The data derive from a study of blood T cell repertoires in COVID-19. About the study: The study drew acute and convalescent COVID-19 samples from the United States, Italy and Spain.

Assay: immunoSEQ multiplex PCR; the TCRdb copy retains only in-frame clones and omits some. Altogether around 170,000 clones are present, about 82% being singletons, with the ten largest covering roughly 7%. The sequence was obtained from a man aged 45-60 years with active or convalescent COVID-19. The gene calls are TRBV6-5 and TRBJ2-7, with TRBD1 identical over 7 bases. Sequencing was performed on peripheral blood. As DNA, the CDR3 is TGTGCCAGCAGTTACCCCCGAACGACAGGGCTGGGCGAGCAGTACTTC. Translating gives CASSYPRTTGLGEQYF.